This T cell receptor beta chain was sequenced in a study of T-cell reconstitution after alpha-beta-depleted transplantation in children. This clonotype has only a few counts. Its antigen is not identified. From germline, CDR1 is DFQATT and CDR2 SNEGSKA (reference sequence). Losses at the gene ends were 6 bases for V and 0 bases for J; bases not matched to a gene: 11. The CDR3 runs to 16 residues. Points from the study as a whole: Diversity and T-cell counts at one year after transplant derived mostly from new T cells.

During its preparation, the TCRbeta library received unique molecular identifiers. Each CDR3 protein is one row after TCRdb ran MiXCR on the PCR reads. The profile shows around 800,000 distinct CDR3 sequences, 16% of them singletons. This sequence joins TRBV20-1 and TRBJ2-1, with 7 bases identical to TRBD2. This sequence originates from a male patient aged 10 to 17 who had a stem cell transplant for acute lymphoblastic leukemia, so the T cells may come from the graft donor. The input for sequencing was PBMCs, mostly from graft donor cells, taken 360 days after TCRalphabeta/CD19-depleted stem cell transplant. This CDR3 reads CSAPWSSGSSYNEQFF. CDR3 sequence (DNA): TGCAGTGCCCCGTGGTCTAGCGGAAGCTCCTACAATGAGCAGTTCTTC.